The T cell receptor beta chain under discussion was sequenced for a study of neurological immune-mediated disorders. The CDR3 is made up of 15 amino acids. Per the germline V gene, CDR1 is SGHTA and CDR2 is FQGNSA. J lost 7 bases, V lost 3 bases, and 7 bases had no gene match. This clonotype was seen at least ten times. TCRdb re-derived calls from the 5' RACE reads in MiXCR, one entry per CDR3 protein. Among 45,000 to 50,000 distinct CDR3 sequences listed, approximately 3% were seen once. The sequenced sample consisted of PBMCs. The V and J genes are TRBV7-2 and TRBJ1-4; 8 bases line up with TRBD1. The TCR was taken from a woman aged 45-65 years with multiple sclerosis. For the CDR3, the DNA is TGTGCCAGCAGCTTGCAGGGGGCGGTGGGTGAAAAACTGTTTTTT. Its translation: CASSLQGAVGEKLFF.